This TCR beta chain was identified in a study of cytomegalovirus exposure and HLA in healthy donors. Regarding the study as a whole: It was confirmed in vitro that a few of the CMV-associated chains were specific for CMV antigens. In a later analysis, TCR beta V- and J-gene trimming was associated with a missense DCLRE1C variant. A further, later analysis showed that HLA-associated TCR beta chains (compared with equally common others) were more clonally expanded.

Comments on this clone: Its antigen remains unidentified.

J lost 1 base, V lost 8 bases, and 6 bases had no gene match. Germline CDR1 is MNHEY and CDR2 is SVGAGI. The CDR3 spans 14 residues. Both 60 Vbeta primers and 13 Jbeta primers went into the PCR. Produced via immunoSEQ multiplex PCR; TCRdb's table is partial and in-frame only. The sample consists of about 140,000 clones, over 65% of them appearing once. This chain connects TRBV6-5 to TRBJ2-7, with TRBD2 matching 9 bases. This sequence originates from a woman in her twenties or thirties in good health and CMV-seronegative. Sequencing used PBMCs. The CDR3 loop is CASYSGGPSYEQYV. CDR3 bases: TGTGCCAGCTATAGCGGGGGCCCTTCCTACGAGCAGTACGTC.